This T cell receptor (beta chain) is drawn from a study of cytomegalovirus exposure and HLA in healthy donors. The PCR used 60 Vbeta and 13 Jbeta primers. Clones were sequenced by immunoSEQ multiplex PCR, and TCRdb holds only the in-frame ones, with some missing. Of 100,000 or so clones listed, approximately 80% are singletons. There are 16 residues in the CDR3. The V gene lost 0 bases and the J gene lost 1 base, with 11 bases spanning the gap. In germline, CDR1 is SGDLS, CDR2 YYNGEE. The source of this sequence is a man aged 40-50 years in good health and CMV-seropositive. Sequenced material: PBMCs. The V gene is TRBV9, the J gene TRBJ2-1, with D possibly matching TRBD2 (6 bases). The CDR3 loop reads CASSVVMRGSYNEQFF. CDR3 sequence (DNA): TGTGCCAGCAGCGTAGTAATGCGGGGTTCCTACAATGAGCAGTTCTTC.